This T cell receptor beta chain derives from a study of T cells in Graves' hyperthyroidism and ophthalmopathy. TCR beta CDR3 regions were amplified from RNA. RT-PCR in the first round (using the HTBI primer set) targeted the TCR CDR3. MiXCR was run by TCRdb on the multiplex PCR reads, yielding one entry per CDR3 protein. The sample contains hundreds of thousands of distinct CDR3 sequences, just under 20% of which appear only once. The CDR3 covers 15 residues. V was trimmed by 0 bases and J by 0 bases, leaving 11 bases between them. In germline, CDR1 is DFQATT, CDR2 SNEGSKA (reference sequence). At least ten counts were recorded for this clonotype.

Source material: blood. V gene TRBV20-1 combines with J gene TRBJ1-1; weak D call: TRBD1 (5 bases). This sequence was found in a man aged 35 to 55 with Graves' ophthalmopathy. CDR3 nucleotide sequence: TGCAGTGCTAGAGATCGGGGCCACGTGAACACTGAAGCTTTCTTT. This sequence encodes CSARDRGHVNTEAFF.